The rows below give T cell receptor beta chains drawn from one sample of a study of blood T cell repertoires in COVID-19. Sequencing used immunoSEQ multiplex PCR; TCRdb keeps in-frame clones, though not all of them. The table has tens of thousands of clones, roughly 80% seen once. Sequenced: peripheral blood. All receptors come from an elderly man with COVID-19, enrolled during active disease. CDR3s leave out the opening cysteine and the closing phenylalanine or tryptophan.

j_call cdr3_length v_call cdr3_aa
TRBJ2-5 13 TRBV5-1 ASSLAAGGRETQY
TRBJ2-3 13 TRBV3-1/TRBV3-2 ASSPAGGPRDTQY
TRBJ2-1 15 TRBV4-2 ASSQLTASGGYNEQF
TRBJ2-1 11 TRBV20-1 SASSGGRNEQF
TRBJ2-7 13 TRBV5-4 ASSSRGLGRAEQY
TRBJ1-6 14 TRBV12-5 ASGLMWDSNNSPLH
TRBJ2-7 13 TRBV28 ASDRGRRFGYEQY
TRBJ1-1 11 TRBV30 AWSKGLSSVAF
TRBJ1-3 14 TRBV5-6 ASSGLGGQAGNTIY
TRBJ1-5 15 TRBV19 ASKDFGIGGGGQPQH
TRBJ2-7 9 TRBV2 ASKGGYEQY
TRBJ2-7 11 TRBV18 ASSPSLGIEQY
TRBJ2-7 14 TRBV3-1/TRBV3-2 ASSQGTSGVSYEQY
TRBJ2-1 13 TRBV7-6 ASSPTSGSYNEQF
TRBJ1-1 11 TRBV10-3 AISTGVNTEAF
TRBJ2-7 12 TRBV4-3 ASSQGPGRGEQY
TRBJ2-2 12 TRBV7-6 ASSLVMSTGELF
TRBJ1-5 12 TRBV28 ASSPQMGNQPQH
TRBJ1-2 13 TRBV7-2 ASSLTQGLGYGYT
TRBJ1-5 13 TRBV18 ASSRGQGGDQPQH
TRBJ1-2 10 TRBV29-1 SVEEVRNGYT
TRBJ2-6 14 TRBV9 ASSRQGIFGANVLT
TRBJ1-6 12 TRBV10-1 ASSWGTENSPLH
TRBJ1-1 11 TRBV7-2 ASSPTPGYAAF
TRBJ1-2 13 TRBV11-2 ASSPTLLANYGYT
TRBJ2-3 12 TRBV7-9 ASSAGLRTDTQY
TRBJ1-5 14 TRBV6-6 ASSYRQGAYNQPQH
TRBJ1-3 13 TRBV5-5 ASSRTQGPEYTIY
TRBJ2-7 15 TRBV5-5 ASSLLLGAVGAYEQY
TRBJ2-1 13 TRBV3-1/TRBV3-2 ASSQGVRSYNEQF
TRBJ2-7 12 TRBV11-2 ASSLSTGPAEQY
TRBJ1-3 12 TRBV15 ATRTGGLGNTIY
TRBJ2-1 13 TRBV7-8 ASSQAEHSYNEQF
TRBJ1-1 13 TRBV10-3 AISEFTGANTEAF
TRBJ1-4 13 TRBV5-1 ASSYLTGTNEKLF
TRBJ2-2 14 TRBV6-1 ASSETRTGGPGELF
TRBJ1-2 11 TRBV6-6 ASSYLTGNGYT